A single T cell receptor beta chain is shown here with its context. Its recognized antigen is unknown. The sample holds no much larger clone one base away, and base qualities are not on file. The entry originates in a study of cytomegalovirus exposure and HLA in healthy donors listed by TCRdb under 2017. Regarding the research as a whole: An earlier analysis of some 550 of the donors reported 250 to 300 Gb of sequence data and around 110 million unique TCR beta sequences from approximately 180 million T cells. An early release covering some 640 HLA-typed donors comprised about 300 gigabases of sequencing data and tens of millions of unique TCR sequences. The genetic ancestry cluster associated with self-reported Caucasian donors included about four fifths of the roughly 380 genotyped donors. The aim of the study was to test whether cataloging public T cell receptors could identify signatures of past pathogen exposure. The study profiled the T cell repertoires of under 700 subjects by immunosequencing and related them to cytomegalovirus serostatus. A separate validation cohort of 100 to 150 different subjects was used in addition to the approximately 670-subject first cohort. To predict cytomegalovirus infection status, the study combined high-throughput TCR immunosequencing, statistical association of individual TCRs with disease status, and machine learning. A later analysis re-analyzed previously published TCR beta repertoires from 660 or so donors and added high-resolution HLA genotyping to study TCR occurrence patterns. In the later analysis, no new phenotypic data were used to find candidate immune exposures; instead, reliance was placed on TCR beta sequences and their occurrence across donors. An earlier analysis of around 580 of the donors used high-throughput TCR beta sequencing to judge whether each TCR beta V gene segment behaved as functional or pseudogenic. Alongside the repertoire data, information on donor age, sex, ethnicity and CMV serostatus was compiled. In a later genetic analysis, genome-wide SNP genotypes for about three fifths of the roughly 670 donors were used, and that subset was treated as a discovery cohort. All discovery cohort repertoires had been generated using a single sequencing platform. Class I and class II HLA loci were covered by the typing at four-digit resolution. Typing coverage differed by locus: A, B, C, DRB1 and DQB1 were typed in about 629-640 donors, DQA1 in 522, DPA1 in nearly 610, and DPB1 in just under 490. Because of strong linkage in the cohort, five DR-DQ haplotypes were treated as single units for association and clustering. Among 398 genotyped donors of the cohort, an average of roughly 230,000 unique TCR beta nucleotide sequences was sequenced per donor, of which about 20% were non-productive. General findings and caveats noted by the study authors: The study listed 150 to 200 TCR beta chains as associated with cytomegalovirus. A group of highly shared sequence variants was considered likely to be a technical artifact of the sequencing pipeline. Because HLA typing was unavailable for some donors at each locus, only the typed subset was used in association tests. When HLA alleles, especially DR and DQ, strongly co-occurred, TCR associations were difficult to assign to individual alleles. Across donors, most TCR sequences were observed very rarely, whereas some public TCRs were present in many individuals. In a later analysis, most CMV-associated TCR beta chains were found to appear HLA-restricted, with HLA associations seemingly driven largely by CMV exposure. In a later genetic analysis, fewer N-insertions in productive TCRs were reported among donors in an Asian-associated ancestry cluster than the approximately 670-donor mean. In vitro tests confirmed that a few of the cytomegalovirus-associated TCR beta chains recognize cytomegalovirus antigens. Only TCR beta chains were sequenced in this cohort, and the absence of alpha or paired-chain data limited detectable features. In a later analysis, HLA-associated TCR beta chains were found to be more clonally expanded and to have lower generation probabilities than equally common non-associated chains. According to a later analysis, parvovirus B19, influenza, CMV and Epstein-Barr virus appeared linked to several top co-occurrence clusters. Around 16 rarely observed V segments, including chromosome 9 orphons, were excluded from the earlier analysis of some 590 of the donors because counts were too low. Some IMGT-functional V segments, including TRBV6-2 and TRBV6-3, could not be told apart with the 87-base-pair reads, so those segments were excluded. In an earlier analysis of around 600 of the donors, most TCR beta V segments were observed in productive rearrangements about 87% or about 30% of the time, broadly matching IMGT annotations. Linkage disequilibrium might explain the correlated functional status among segregating V segments, but an unknown experimental factor could not be excluded. According to the authors, the approach could potentially be generalized to other disease states and immunological phenotypes. The classifier was reported to diagnose cytomegalovirus status with high specificity and sensitivity in both the original cohort and the validation cohort. In a later analysis, TCR association rates were found to vary across HLA loci, with the most associated TCRs seen for DRB1 alleles and the fewest for HLA-C alleles. Roughly uniform sequencing depth across donors was assumed in presence/absence analyses, although this assumption may not hold. A further reported finding was that TCR beta sequences accurately predicted the HLA-A and HLA-B alleles for most subjects in the first cohort. An association between a missense DCLRE1C variant and V-gene and J-gene trimming of TCR beta chains was found in a later genetic analysis and replicated in an independent cohort. At a false discovery rate of 0.05, a later analysis linked 16,000 or so TCR beta sequences to specific HLA alleles. The only immune exposure information available for the cohort was CMV serostatus.

The library was made by the immunoSEQ multiplex PCR assay. For the multiplex PCR, a mixture combining 60 forward primers for TCR Vbeta segments and 13 reverse primers for TCR Jbeta segments was used. The CDR3 region of rearranged TCR beta genes was amplified from genomic DNA by a multiplex PCR assay. The amplified TCR beta libraries were sequenced on the Illumina HiSeq System as 87-base-pair reads. Per the authors' processing: A later analysis counted 65 million to 90 million unique TCR beta chains across the 690 or so repertoires, and 10 million to 11 million of these chains were shared by at least two donors. Raw reads were error-corrected and collapsed into unique sequences with a nearest-neighbor algorithm that merged closely related sequences to remove PCR and sequencing errors. To assign V, D and J gene segments, CDR3 sequences were aligned to IMGT reference sequences. Each retained sequence needed at least a six-nucleotide match to both a V gene segment and a J gene segment. Rearrangements were classified as productive when the CDR3 lacked stop codons and remained in frame with V and J, and all other rearrangements were classified as non-productive. CDR3 was defined according to IMGT convention as the region running from the second conserved V-encoded cysteine to the conserved J-encoded phenylalanine. The earlier analysis of 587 of the donors excluded sequences that lacked an unambiguous match to a single V gene segment. In an earlier analysis of 587 of the donors, V segments were called functional above 56.7% productive rearrangements and were called segregating when the between-donor standard deviation exceeded 5%. To diagnose cytomegalovirus status from the catalog of TCR beta chain sequences, a statistical classification framework was built. V and J gene assignment, in a later analysis, came from comparing TCR nucleotide sequences with IMGT/GENE-DB human TR gene sequences. In a later analysis, CDR3 sequences and most-parsimonious VDJ recombination scenarios were assigned using the TCRdist pipeline. In a later analysis, each TCR beta chain was defined by its CDR3 amino acid sequence together with its V-gene family, and reads without a unique V-gene family were excluded. To address suspected cross-contamination and a sequencing artifact, a later analysis removed under 600 highly shared, low-generation-probability nucleotide sequences. A later analysis calculated a clonal expansion index for each public chain from normalized within-repertoire ranks of inferred template counts. A later analysis computed generation probabilities with a VDJ recombination model fitted to out-of-frame rearrangements, and checked the results against IGoR. Hypergeometric tests were used in a later analysis to score TCR-TCR, TCR-HLA and TCR-CMV co-occurrence, with a repertoire-size bias correction applied to the TCR pairs. False discovery rates were estimated in a later analysis by permuting HLA or CMV assignments 20 times. In a later analysis, co-occurring TCRs were grouped with DBSCAN, and TCRdist sequence similarity was added when clustering was performed within HLA-allele-positive subsets. Repertoires with fewer than 30,000 or more than 120,000 public chains were left out of co-occurrence clustering, as were about 5 repertoires with anomalous nucleotide sharing. As stored in TCRdb, this immuneACCESS dataset retains in-frame rearrangements with V and J assigned. A fraction of the clones does not appear; measured against another copy, unresolved V genes explain less than half of the discrepancy, and the remainder lacks a known reason. V and J calls and clone size are copied from that table; D and trimming were computed from the DNA. For this sample the table gives some 220,000 clones, of which roughly 78% were detected only once. The top ten constitute about 0.5% of the sample.

Taken from the germline V gene, the CDR1 and CDR2 loops are SGHNT and YENEEA. Trimming removed 4 bases from V and 4 bases from J, leaving 9 bases between the germline ends. From cysteine to phenylalanine, the CDR3 is 13 amino acids long. The retained sequence is limited to the CDR3, 39 bases, with the frame set at the first base. In total, roughly 710 healthy bone marrow donors made up the cohort. At the time of sampling, every cohort member was nominally healthy, though immune exposures that went unrecorded were likely present. The donor was CMV seronegative and belonged to the group of 352 seronegative cohort members. A peripheral blood sample was collected from each donor, and TCR beta sequencing was performed on peripheral blood mononuclear cells. Genomic DNA was extracted from the blood cell samples with the Qiagen DNeasy Blood Extraction Kit.

The sequence was obtained from a boy aged 5-17 years in good health and CMV-seronegative. Rearrangement joined TRBV11-3 to TRBJ2-3, with the D gene not clear enough to name. The sequencing input was PBMCs. The CDR3 sequence is CASSSLEADTQYF. The DNA sequence is as follows: TGTGCCAGCAGCTCCCTCGAGGCAGATACGCAGTATTTT.